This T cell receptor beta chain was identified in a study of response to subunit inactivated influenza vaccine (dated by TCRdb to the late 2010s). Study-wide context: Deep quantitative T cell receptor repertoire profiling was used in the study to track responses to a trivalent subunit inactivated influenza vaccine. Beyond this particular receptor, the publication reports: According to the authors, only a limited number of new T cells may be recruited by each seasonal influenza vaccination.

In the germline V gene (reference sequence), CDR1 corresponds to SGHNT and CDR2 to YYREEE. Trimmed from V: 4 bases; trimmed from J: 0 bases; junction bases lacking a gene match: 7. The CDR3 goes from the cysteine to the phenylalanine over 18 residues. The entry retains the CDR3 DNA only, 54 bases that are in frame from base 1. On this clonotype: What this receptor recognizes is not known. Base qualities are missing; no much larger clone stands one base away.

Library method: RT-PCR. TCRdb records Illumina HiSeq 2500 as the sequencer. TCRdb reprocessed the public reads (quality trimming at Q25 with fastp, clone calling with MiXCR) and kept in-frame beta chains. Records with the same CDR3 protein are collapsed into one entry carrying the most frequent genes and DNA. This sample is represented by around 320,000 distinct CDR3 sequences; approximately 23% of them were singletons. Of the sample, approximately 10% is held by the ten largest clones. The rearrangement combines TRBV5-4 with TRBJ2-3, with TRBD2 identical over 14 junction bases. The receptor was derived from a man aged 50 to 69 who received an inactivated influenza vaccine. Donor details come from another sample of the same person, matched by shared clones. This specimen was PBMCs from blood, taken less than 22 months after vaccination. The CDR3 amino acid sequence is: CASSAGLAGGLSTDTQYF. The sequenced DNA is TGTGCCAGCAGCGCTGGACTAGCGGGGGGCCTAAGCACAGATACGCAGTATTTT.